This T cell receptor (beta chain) was observed in a study of cytomegalovirus exposure and HLA in healthy donors (TCRdb year 2017). For context, the study as a whole: An earlier analysis of some 600 of the donors reported over 250 Gb of sequence data and approximately 120 million unique TCR beta sequences obtained from some 170 million T cells. To study patterns of TCR occurrence, a later analysis re-analyzed previously published TCR beta repertoires from under 750 donors and added high-resolution HLA genotyping. HLA typing included class I and class II loci at four-digit resolution. On average, roughly 250,000 unique TCR beta nucleotide sequences were sequenced per donor among a few hundred genotyped donors of the cohort, with around 19% of those sequences being non-productive. Every repertoire in the discovery cohort had been generated on one and the same sequencing platform. The study aimed to test whether cataloging public T cell receptors could reveal signatures of past pathogen exposure. A later genetic analysis took genome-wide SNP genotypes for 398 of the 666 donors and used that subset as a discovery cohort. Typing coverage varied by locus: about 620-630 donors for A, B, C, DRB1 and DQB1; approximately 560 for DQA1; some 610 for DPA1; more than 450 for DPB1. An earlier analysis of roughly 580 of the donors used high-throughput TCR beta sequencing to judge whether each TCR beta V gene segment behaved as functional or pseudogenic. Using immunosequencing, the study profiled T cell repertoires from about 620 subjects and related those repertoires to cytomegalovirus serostatus. Alongside the repertoire data, information on donor age, sex, ethnicity and CMV serostatus was compiled. Rather than using new phenotypic data, the later analysis identified candidate immune exposures from TCR beta sequences and from how often those sequences occurred across donors. Five DR-DQ haplotypes were handled as single units for association and clustering because linkage in the cohort was strong. Along with the roughly 610-subject first cohort, a separate validation cohort of around 120 different subjects was used. To predict cytomegalovirus infection status, the study brought together high-throughput TCR immunosequencing, statistical association of individual TCRs with disease status, and machine learning. The genetic ancestry cluster associated with self-reported Caucasian donors included 80% to 90% of the 398 genotyped donors. Roughly 300 gigabases of sequencing data and some 85 million unique TCR sequences were included in an early release covering about 700 HLA-typed donors.

What the work shows at the level of the full study, not this receptor alone: Correlated functional status among segregating V segments might be attributable to linkage disequilibrium, but an unknown experimental factor could not be ruled out. Sequencing depth was assumed to be roughly uniform across donors in the presence/absence analyses, though that assumption may not hold. In a later genetic analysis, fewer N-insertions in productive TCRs were reported among donors in an Asian-associated ancestry cluster than the roughly 700-donor mean. It was suggested by the authors that the approach could potentially be generalized to other disease states and immunological phenotypes. Compared with equally common non-associated chains, HLA-associated TCR beta chains in a later analysis were more clonally expanded and had lower generation probabilities. In a later genetic analysis, a missense DCLRE1C variant was associated with V-gene and J-gene trimming of TCR beta chains, and the association was replicated in an independent cohort. Most CMV-associated TCR beta chains appeared to be HLA-restricted in a later analysis, and the HLA associations seemed to be driven largely by CMV exposure. At a false discovery rate of 0.05, a later analysis linked 16,951 TCR beta sequences to specific HLA alleles. The cohort was sequenced for TCR beta chains only, and without alpha or paired-chain data the features that could be detected were limited. A cluster of highly shared sequence variants was judged likely to be a technical artifact of the sequencing pipeline. A further reported finding was that TCR beta sequences accurately predicted the HLA-A and HLA-B alleles for most subjects in the first cohort. When HLA alleles, especially DR and DQ, strongly co-occurred, TCR associations were difficult to assign to individual alleles. Broadly in line with IMGT annotations, most TCR beta V segments showed up in productive rearrangements about 87% or about 30% of the time in an earlier analysis of about 500 of the donors. The earlier analysis of almost 600 of the donors excluded roughly 17 rarely observed V segments, including chromosome 9 orphons, because counts were too low. In the study, around 150 TCR beta chains were listed as associated with cytomegalovirus. Because the 87-base-pair reads could not distinguish some IMGT-functional V segments, including TRBV6-2 and TRBV6-3, those segments were excluded. Immune exposure information for the cohort was limited to CMV serostatus. Most TCR sequences were seen in very few donors, while some public TCRs were found in many individuals. According to a later analysis, parvovirus B19, influenza, CMV and Epstein-Barr virus appeared linked to several top co-occurrence clusters. A later analysis found that TCR association rates varied across HLA loci, with DRB1 alleles showing the most associated TCRs and HLA-C alleles the fewest. In vitro tests confirmed that a few of the cytomegalovirus-associated TCR beta chains recognize cytomegalovirus antigens. The classifier was reported to diagnose cytomegalovirus status with high specificity and sensitivity in both the original cohort and the validation cohort. Because HLA typing was missing for some donors at each locus, association tests included only the typed subset.

A word on this clone: Which antigen it targets is not known.

The library was prepared using the immunoSEQ multiplex PCR assay. For the multiplex PCR, a mixture combining 60 forward primers for TCR Vbeta segments and 13 reverse primers for TCR Jbeta segments was used. The CDR3 region of rearranged TCR beta genes was amplified from genomic DNA with a multiplex PCR assay. Amplified TCR beta libraries were sequenced as 87-base-pair reads on the Illumina HiSeq System. From the authors' description of their analysis: A later analysis tallied around 80 million unique TCR beta chains across the 660 or so repertoires, and approximately 9.9 million of those chains were shared by two or more donors. To remove PCR and sequencing errors, raw reads were error-corrected and collapsed into unique sequences using a nearest-neighbor algorithm that merged closely related sequences. CDR3 sequences were aligned to IMGT reference sequences to assign V, D and J gene segments. For a sequence to be retained, at least a six-nucleotide match to both a V gene segment and a J gene segment was required. Rearrangements were called productive when the CDR3 lacked stop codons and stayed in frame with V and J; all others were non-productive. Following IMGT convention, CDR3 was defined as the stretch from the second conserved V-encoded cysteine to the conserved J-encoded phenylalanine. Sequences without an unambiguous match to a single V gene segment were excluded from the earlier analysis of approximately 600 of the donors. In an earlier analysis of a few hundred of the donors, V segments were called functional above 56.7% productive rearrangements and were called segregating when the between-donor standard deviation exceeded 5%. To diagnose cytomegalovirus status from the catalog of TCR beta chain sequences, a statistical classification framework was built. V and J gene assignment, in a later analysis, came from comparing TCR nucleotide sequences with IMGT/GENE-DB human TR gene sequences. The TCRdist pipeline was used in a later analysis to assign CDR3 sequences and most-parsimonious VDJ recombination scenarios. In a later analysis, every TCR beta chain was defined by the combination of its CDR3 amino acid sequence and its V-gene family, and reads without a unique V-gene family were dropped. As a way to deal with suspected cross-contamination and a sequencing artifact, a later analysis dropped approximately 590 nucleotide sequences that were highly shared and had low generation probability. A later analysis calculated a clonal expansion index for each public chain from normalized within-repertoire ranks of inferred template counts. In a later analysis, generation probabilities were computed using a VDJ recombination model fitted to out-of-frame rearrangements, and the results were checked against IGoR. In a later analysis, TCR-TCR, TCR-HLA and TCR-CMV co-occurrence was scored with hypergeometric tests, and a repertoire-size bias correction was applied to TCR pairs. To estimate false discovery rates, a later analysis permuted the HLA or CMV assignments 20 times. In a later analysis, co-occurring TCRs were grouped using DBSCAN, with TCRdist sequence similarity added in when clustering inside HLA-allele-positive subsets. Repertoires with fewer than 30,000 or more than 120,000 public chains were left out of co-occurrence clustering, as were five repertoires with anomalous nucleotide sharing. Imported from immuneACCESS, the table was reduced by TCRdb to in-frame sequences with V and J called. These copies leave out some clones; in studies compared against another copy, an unresolved V gene accounts for under half, and the cause of the remainder is not known. V and J calls and clone size are copied from that table; D and trimming were computed from the DNA. The sample table records approximately 42,000 clones. Roughly 8% of the sample is held by the ten biggest clonotypes.

In total, approximately 700 healthy bone marrow donors made up the cohort. At the time of sampling, every cohort member was nominally healthy, though immune exposures that went unrecorded were likely present. The donor was CMV seronegative and was included in the group of a few hundred seronegative cohort members. Each donor provided a peripheral blood sample, and peripheral blood mononuclear cells were used for TCR beta sequencing. Genomic DNA was extracted from the blood cell samples with the Qiagen DNeasy Blood Extraction Kit. V gives up 0 bases and J gives up 2 bases, and the segment between their germline ends measures 10 bases. The CDR3, from cysteine to phenylalanine, totals 16 residues. The kept DNA is CDR3 alone, 48 bases in frame from the first base. The germline V gene gives CDR1 as LGHNA and CDR2 as YSLEER.

The TCR comes from a male donor in good health and CMV-seronegative. The sequenced sample consisted of PBMCs. Here the chain combines TRBV4-3 and TRBJ2-2; TRBD2 could be the D gene, as 5 bases match. The CDR3 corresponds to CASSQDWLANTGELFF. Read as DNA, the sequence is TGCGCCAGCAGCCAAGATTGGCTAGCCAACACCGGGGAGCTGTTTTTT.